A single sample gave rise to the 13 T cell receptor beta chains below, sequenced in a study of neurological immune-mediated disorders. One entry per CDR3 protein, called by TCRdb with MiXCR from the 5' RACE reads. The sample shows approximately 48,000 distinct CDR3 sequences, approximately 2.8% of them seen only once. The sequencing sample was made of PBMCs. These receptors originate from a woman aged 45 to 65 with multiple sclerosis.

This clonotype was seen many times. J is TRBJ1-5 and V is TRBV5-1; D uncertain. The germline V gene has CDR1 SGHRS and CDR2 YFSETQ. The CDR3 length is 15 residues. V lost 0 bases and J 0 bases, leaving 7 bases between the germline ends. The CDR3 DNA sequence: TGCGCCAGCAGCTTGGGGGAGAATAGCAATCAGCCCCAGCATTTT. Amino acid sequence: CASSLGENSNQPQHF.

This clonotype was recorded many times. This chain links TRBV5-1 with TRBJ2-2; TRBD2 matches at 8 bases. The germline CDR1 and CDR2 sequences are SGHRS and YFSETQ. V lost 0 bases and J lost 6; bases outside the gene matches: 7. This CDR3 is built from 16 residues. DNA of the CDR3: TGCGCCAGCAGCTTGGGTGCCGGACTAGCCGCCGGGGAGCTGTTTTTT. Translation: CASSLGAGLAAGELFF.

This clonotype was detected ten times or more. Relative to the germline gene, one junction end is altered; a read error may explain this. J is TRBJ2-1 and V is TRBV5-1; 11 bases line up with TRBD2. This CDR3 region has 20 residues. The germline V gene has CDR1 SGHRS and CDR2 YFSETQ. Here the CDR3 reads CASSRTLGDIAGGSYNEQFF. CDR3 coding DNA: TGCGCCAGCAGCAGGACTTTAGGAGACATAGCGGGAGGGTCCTATAATGAGCAGTTCTTC.

This clonotype was seen ten or more times. The rearrangement uses TRBV5-1 and TRBJ2-1; D may correspond to TRBD1 or TRBD2 (5 bases each). In germline, CDR1 is SGHRS, CDR2 YFSETQ. The CDR3 totals 13 residues. Deletions cut 4 bases from V and 3 bases from J, with 8 bases between. The CDR3 protein is CASSRGDYNEQFF. The CDR3 coding sequence is TGCGCCAGCAGCCGAGGGGACTACAATGAGCAGTTCTTC.

This clonotype was counted many times. This chain joins TRBV15 and TRBJ2-5; 9 nucleotides line up with TRBD2. This CDR3 has 16 amino acids. After removal of 5 bases from V and 1 base from J, the junction contained 8 bases not matched to a gene. Germline V gene lookup returns CDR1 LNHNV and CDR2 YYDKDF (reference sequence). The CDR3 spells CATSVTLTSGQETQYF. The CDR3 DNA is TGTGCCACCAGCGTTACCCTGACTAGCGGCCAAGAGACCCAGTACTTC.

Ten or more counts support this clonotype. The chain couples TRBV27 to TRBJ2-1, with 8 nucleotides matching TRBD2. This CDR3 is built from 17 residues. In germline, CDR1 is MNHEY, CDR2 SMNVEV (reference sequence). V trimming: 2 bases; J trimming: 5 bases; junction bases outside the gene matches: 11. The DNA for the CDR3 is TGTGCCAGCAGTTTAACCCGACGGGGGGGGGGACACAATGAGCAGTTCTTC. Translating it yields CASSLTRRGGGHNEQFF.

Ten or more counts support this clonotype. The chain is built from TRBV4-1 and TRBJ1-2; D is unresolved. Trimming took 1 base from V and 0 from J, leaving 9 bases between them. The CDR3 loop spans 15 amino acids. CDR1 is MGHRA, CDR2 YSYEKL, per germline. The CDR3 sequence: CASSQGPPANYGYTF. CDR3 coding DNA: TGCGCCAGCAGCCAAGGGCCACCAGCTAACTATGGCTACACCTTC.

The rearrangement uses TRBV3-1 and TRBJ1-2, with D possibly being TRBD1 (5 bases). The CDR3 spans 15 residues. Germline loops: CDR1 LGHDT, CDR2 YNNKEL (reference sequence). Trimming removed 1 base at V and 8 bases at J, with 17 bases between. CDR3 region: CASSQAGRPPGGYTF. CDR3 DNA sequence: TGTGCCAGCAGCCAAGCAGGGCGGCCCCCGGGAGGCTACACCTTC.

The sample holds many counts of this clonotype. The J gene is TRBJ2-7, the V gene TRBV12-3 or TRBV12-4; TRBD2 matches 7 bases. V trimming: 10 bases; J trimming: 3 bases; junction bases outside the gene matches: 6. The CDR3 extends over 12 amino acids. CDR3 sequence: CATKGRGYEQYF. As DNA, the CDR3 is TGTGCCACTAAGGGGAGGGGCTACGAGCAGTACTTC.

This clonotype occurred many times. The gene calls are TRBV20-1 and TRBJ2-3; D might be TRBD1 (5 bases). CDR3 length equals 14 residues. Trimming removed 5 bases from V and 3 bases from J, with 15 bases in between. Germline CDR1 DFQATT, CDR2 SNEGSKA (reference sequence). The CDR3 reads CSAPHWTPTDTQYF. DNA for the CDR3: TGCAGTGCTCCCCATTGGACACCAACAGATACGCAGTATTTT.

This clonotype appeared many times. The rearrangement uses TRBV5-1 and TRBJ2-1, with TRBD2 matching 8 bases. This CDR3 has 16 residues. The ends lost 1 base at V and 9 bases at J; junction bases unmatched: 12. Per germline, CDR1 SGHRS and CDR2 YFSETQ. The CDR3 protein is CASSLTSGSPVREQFF. CDR3 bases: TGCGCCAGCAGCTTGACTAGCGGTTCTCCCGTTCGTGAGCAGTTCTTC.

This clonotype showed up many times. The chain couples TRBV6-2 or TRBV6-3 to TRBJ1-5; maybe TRBD1 (5 bases). Per germline, CDR1 MNHEY and CDR2 SVGEGT. Trimming removed 6 bases from V and 0 bases from J, with 9 bases in between. The CDR3 is 14 amino acids. CDR3 coding DNA: TGTGCCAGCAGCTGGGGGAATAGCAATCAGCCCCAGCATTTT. Protein product: CASSWGNSNQPQHF.

This clonotype was seen many times. The rearrangement links TRBV6-6 to TRBJ2-6; either TRBD1 or TRBD2 may supply D (5 bases each). The CDR3 contains 17 residues. Trimming removed 7 bases at V and 0 bases at J, with 16 bases between. Germline V lookup: CDR1 MNHNY, CDR2 SVGAGI (reference sequence). The DNA for the CDR3 is TGTGCCAGCACCCGGGACGGTGACCCCTCTGGGGCCAACGTCCTGACTTTC. Its protein is CASTRDGDPSGANVLTF.